This record looks at one T cell receptor beta chain sequence and its context. The specificity of this receptor is unknown. Within one base of it there is no much larger clone, and no base qualities were kept. This record belongs to a study of CD8 T cells in ankylosing spondylitis (dated by TCRdb to 2015 to 2018). A note on the overall study: The study set out to find disease-linked TCR variants by profiling T cell receptor beta repertoires in ankylosing spondylitis patients and healthy donors. The full study cohort comprised around 23 ankylosing spondylitis patients and approximately 100 healthy donors. Peripheral blood was sampled, and synovial fluid was additionally collected from ankylosing spondylitis patients. Findings and caveats that apply to the study as a whole: Blood from ankylosing spondylitis patients appeared to be characterized by a TCR beta motif composed of eight highly homologous amino acid variants. The disease-linked clones were reported to be significantly enriched in matched synovial fluid samples from ankylosing spondylitis patients. Some TCR beta motif variants had previously been reported in synovial fluid and blood of reactive arthritis patients, which suggested common disease-initiation mechanisms. In peripheral blood, the disease-linked clones were found at relatively low frequencies and had a CD8+ phenotype.

The CDR3 numbers 15 residues from cysteine through phenylalanine. Left in the record is the CDR3 DNA by itself, 45 bases read in frame from the first base. In the germline V gene (reference sequence), CDR1 corresponds to DFQATT and CDR2 to SNEGSKA. V is cut back by 0 bases and J by 14 bases, with 11 bases in the junction unmatched. Sequencing instrument: Illumina HiSeq 2500. Quantitative 5'-RACE with molecular barcodes was used to prepare TCR beta libraries. Regarding the original processing steps: To identify disease-linked TCR variants, a new computational method was used, one built on a probabilistic model of VDJ rearrangement. The raw public data were reprocessed by TCRdb itself: fastp quality trimming at Q25, MiXCR clonotype calling, in-frame beta chains only. CDR3 protein duplicates are merged, each entry listing the most common genes and DNA. These V and J calls rely on TCRdb rather than the paper's analysis. A total of around 340,000 distinct CDR3 sequences appear in this sample, more than 20% of them only once. Less than 15% of the sample comes from the top ten.

This receptor was taken from a male donor with ankylosing spondylitis or in good health (not recorded which). Sequences were obtained from blood, either unsorted or a sorted T cell fraction (not recorded which). Rearrangement joined TRBV20-1 to TRBJ2-1, with 12 central nucleotides matching TRBD2. The DNA sequence is given as TGCAGTGCTAGAGAGGATTGGACTAGCGGGGCCCAGGAGTTCTTC. This yields the protein CSAREDWTSGAQEFF.